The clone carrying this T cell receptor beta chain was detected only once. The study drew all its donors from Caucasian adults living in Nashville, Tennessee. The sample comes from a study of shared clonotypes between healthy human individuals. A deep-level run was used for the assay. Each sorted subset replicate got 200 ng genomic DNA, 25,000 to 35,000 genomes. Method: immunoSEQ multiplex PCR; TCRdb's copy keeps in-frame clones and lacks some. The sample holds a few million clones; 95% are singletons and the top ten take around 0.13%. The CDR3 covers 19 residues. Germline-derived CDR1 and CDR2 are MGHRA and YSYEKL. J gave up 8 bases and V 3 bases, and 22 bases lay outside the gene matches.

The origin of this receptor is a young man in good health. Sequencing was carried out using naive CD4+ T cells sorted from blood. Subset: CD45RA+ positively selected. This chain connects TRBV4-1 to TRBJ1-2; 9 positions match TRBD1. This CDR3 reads CASSQGSGTGSWGRQGYTF. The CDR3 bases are TGCGCCAGCAGCCAGGGATCCGGGACAGGGAGCTGGGGGCGTCAGGGCTACACCTTC.